This T cell receptor beta chain was obtained from a study of blood T cells in healthy people across ages. Study-wide points: The diversity estimates, figures obtained from one million T cells, were considered underestimates.

This clonotype was picked up a small number of times. Its specificity is unknown. Trimming at V came to 0 bases and at J to 10 bases, leaving 3 bases not matched to a gene. The CDR3 spans 13 residues. Per germline, CDR1 MGHRA and CDR2 YSYEKL. Through a sample-barcoded 5' primer and a J-beta primer mix, a second PCR was run for roughly 7 to 12 cycles. TCRdb recomputed calls from the 5' RACE reads with MiXCR, one row per CDR3 protein. The sample contains about 1.4 million distinct CDR3 sequences, almost 60% of which appear only once. This chain joins TRBV4-1 and TRBJ2-1; TRBD2 agrees at 7 bases. Sequences were obtained from blood. The source is a young man in good health. The CDR3 loop is CASSQELAAEQFF. The CDR3 nucleotides are TGCGCCAGCAGCCAAGAGCTAGCGGCCGAGCAGTTCTTC.